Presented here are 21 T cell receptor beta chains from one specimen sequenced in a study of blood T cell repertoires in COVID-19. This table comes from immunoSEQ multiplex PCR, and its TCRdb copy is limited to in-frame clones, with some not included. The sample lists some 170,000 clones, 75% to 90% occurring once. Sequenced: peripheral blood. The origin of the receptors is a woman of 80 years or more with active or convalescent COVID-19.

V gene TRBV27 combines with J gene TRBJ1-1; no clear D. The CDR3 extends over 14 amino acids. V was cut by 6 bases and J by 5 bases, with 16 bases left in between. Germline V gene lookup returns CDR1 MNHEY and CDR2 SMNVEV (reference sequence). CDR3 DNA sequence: TGTGCCAGCAGCCTCATCCCCCCGGGGACTGAAGCTTTCTTT. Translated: CASSLIPPGTEAFF.

The CDR3, as DNA: TGCGCCAGCAGCCACGCGGGGGCGGGAGATACGCAGTATTTT. This encodes CASSHAGAGDTQYF. The chain joins TRBV4-3 to TRBJ2-3, with D possibly matching TRBD2 (7 bases). V lost 3 bases, J lost 5 bases, and 12 bases lay in between. Germline V gene sequence: CDR1 LGHNA, CDR2 YSLEER. The CDR3 totals 14 residues.

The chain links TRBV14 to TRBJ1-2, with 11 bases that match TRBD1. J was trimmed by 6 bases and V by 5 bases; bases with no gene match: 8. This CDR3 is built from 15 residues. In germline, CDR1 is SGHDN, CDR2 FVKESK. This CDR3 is CASSKAGTGGNGYTF. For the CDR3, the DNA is TGTGCCAGCAGCAAAGCCGGGACAGGGGGAAATGGCTACACCTTC.

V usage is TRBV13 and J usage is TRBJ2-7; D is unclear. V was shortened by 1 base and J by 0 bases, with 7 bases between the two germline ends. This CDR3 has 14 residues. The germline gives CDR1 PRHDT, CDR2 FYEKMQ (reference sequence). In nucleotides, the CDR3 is TGTGCCAGCAGCTTAGCTCTCTCCTCCTACGAGCAGTACTTC. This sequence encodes CASSLALSSYEQYF.

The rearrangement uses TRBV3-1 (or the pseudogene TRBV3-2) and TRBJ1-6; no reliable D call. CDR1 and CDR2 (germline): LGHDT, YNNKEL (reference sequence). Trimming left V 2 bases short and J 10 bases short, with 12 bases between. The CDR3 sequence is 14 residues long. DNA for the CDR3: TGTGCCAGCAGCCAATTACAACCGGGGTCACCCCTCCACTTT. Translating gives CASSQLQPGSPLHF.

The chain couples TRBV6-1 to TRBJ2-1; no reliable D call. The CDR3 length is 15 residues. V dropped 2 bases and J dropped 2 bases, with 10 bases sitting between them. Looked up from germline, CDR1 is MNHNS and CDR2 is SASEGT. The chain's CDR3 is CASSESAGAYNEQFF. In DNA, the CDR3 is TGTGCCAGCAGTGAATCGGCCGGAGCCTACAATGAGCAGTTCTTC.

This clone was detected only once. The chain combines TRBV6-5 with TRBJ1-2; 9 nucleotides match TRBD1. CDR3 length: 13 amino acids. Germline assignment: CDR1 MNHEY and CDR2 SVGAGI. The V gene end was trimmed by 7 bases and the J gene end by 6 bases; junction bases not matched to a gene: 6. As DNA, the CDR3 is TGTGCCAGCAAAACAGGGGGCGCCGATGGCTACACCTTC. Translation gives CASKTGGADGYTF.

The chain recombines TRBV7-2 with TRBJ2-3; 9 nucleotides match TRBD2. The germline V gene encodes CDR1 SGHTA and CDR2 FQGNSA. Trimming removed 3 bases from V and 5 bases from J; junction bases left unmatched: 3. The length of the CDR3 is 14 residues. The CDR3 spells CASSFAGGQDTQYF. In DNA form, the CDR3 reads TGTGCCAGCAGCTTCGCGGGGGGGCAAGATACGCAGTATTTT.

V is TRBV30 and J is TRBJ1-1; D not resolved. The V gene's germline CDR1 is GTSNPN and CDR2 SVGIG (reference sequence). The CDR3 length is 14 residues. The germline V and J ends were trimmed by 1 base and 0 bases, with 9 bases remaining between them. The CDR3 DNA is TGTGCCTGGAGTGGGCAAACGATGAACACTGAAGCTTTCTTT. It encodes CAWSGQTMNTEAFF.

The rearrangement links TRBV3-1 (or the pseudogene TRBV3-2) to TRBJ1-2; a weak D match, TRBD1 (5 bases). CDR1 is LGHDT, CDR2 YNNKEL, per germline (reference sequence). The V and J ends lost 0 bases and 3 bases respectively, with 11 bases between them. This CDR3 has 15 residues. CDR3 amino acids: CASSQDPSRDYGYTF. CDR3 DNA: TGTGCCAGCAGCCAAGACCCGTCCAGGGACTATGGCTACACCTTC.

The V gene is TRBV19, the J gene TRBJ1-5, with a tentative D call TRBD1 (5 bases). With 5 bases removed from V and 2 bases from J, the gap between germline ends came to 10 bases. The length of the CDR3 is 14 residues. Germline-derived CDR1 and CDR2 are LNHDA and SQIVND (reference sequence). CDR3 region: CASSAGPGNQPQHF. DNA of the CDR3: TGTGCCAGTAGTGCGGGACCGGGCAATCAGCCCCAGCATTTT. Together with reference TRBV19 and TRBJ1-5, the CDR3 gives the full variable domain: DGGITQSPKYLFRKEGQNVTLSCEQNLNHDAMYWYRQDPGQGLRLIYYSQIVNDFQKGDIAEGYSVSREKKESFPLTVTSAQKNPTAFYLCASSAGPGNQPQHFGDGTRLSIL.

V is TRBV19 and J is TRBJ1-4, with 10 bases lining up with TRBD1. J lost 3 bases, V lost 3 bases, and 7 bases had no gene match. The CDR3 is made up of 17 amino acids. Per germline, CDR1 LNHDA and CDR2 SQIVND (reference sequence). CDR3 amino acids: CASSIPGQGTSNEKLFF. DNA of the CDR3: TGTGCCAGTAGTATCCCGGGACAGGGGACTTCTAATGAAAAACTGTTTTTT.

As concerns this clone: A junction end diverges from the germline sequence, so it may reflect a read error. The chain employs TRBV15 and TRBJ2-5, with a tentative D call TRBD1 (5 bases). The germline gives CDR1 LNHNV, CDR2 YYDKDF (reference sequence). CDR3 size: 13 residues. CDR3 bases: TGTGCCACCAGCAGGACAGTCCAAGAGATCCAGTACTTC. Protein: CATSRTVQEIQYF.

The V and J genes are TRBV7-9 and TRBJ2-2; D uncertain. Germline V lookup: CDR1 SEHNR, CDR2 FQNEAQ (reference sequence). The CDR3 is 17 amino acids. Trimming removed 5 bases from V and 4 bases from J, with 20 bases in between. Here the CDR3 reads CASSPGDRRLGTGELFF. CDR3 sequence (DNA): TGTGCCAGCAGCCCTGGAGATAGACGGCTCGGCACCGGGGAGCTGTTTTTT.

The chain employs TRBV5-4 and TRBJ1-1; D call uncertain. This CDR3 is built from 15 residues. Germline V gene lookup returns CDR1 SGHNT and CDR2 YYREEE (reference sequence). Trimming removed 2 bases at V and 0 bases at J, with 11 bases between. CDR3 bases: TGTGCCAGCAGCTTTGGGGAGGAGGTGAACACTGAAGCTTTCTTT. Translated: CASSFGEEVNTEAFF.

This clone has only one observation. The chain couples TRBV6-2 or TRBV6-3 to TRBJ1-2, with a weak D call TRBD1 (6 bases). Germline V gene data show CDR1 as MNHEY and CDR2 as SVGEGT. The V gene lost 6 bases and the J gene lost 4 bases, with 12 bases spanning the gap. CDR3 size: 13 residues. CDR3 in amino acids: CASSFATGYGYTF. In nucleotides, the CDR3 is TGTGCCAGCAGCTTCGCGACAGGCTATGGCTACACCTTC.

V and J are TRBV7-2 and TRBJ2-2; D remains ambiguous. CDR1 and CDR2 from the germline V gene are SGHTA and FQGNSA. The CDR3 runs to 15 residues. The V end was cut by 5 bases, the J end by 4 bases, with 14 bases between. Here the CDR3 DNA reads TGTGCCAGCAGCATAGTGGGCCTTAGCACCGGGGAGCTGTTTTTT. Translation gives CASSIVGLSTGELFF.

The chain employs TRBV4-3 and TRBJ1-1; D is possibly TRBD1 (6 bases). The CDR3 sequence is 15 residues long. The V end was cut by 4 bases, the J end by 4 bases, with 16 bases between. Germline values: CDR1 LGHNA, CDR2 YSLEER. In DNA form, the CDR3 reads TGCGCCAGCAGCCTCCAGGCCGGGACACCCACTGAAGCTTTCTTT. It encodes CASSLQAGTPTEAFF.

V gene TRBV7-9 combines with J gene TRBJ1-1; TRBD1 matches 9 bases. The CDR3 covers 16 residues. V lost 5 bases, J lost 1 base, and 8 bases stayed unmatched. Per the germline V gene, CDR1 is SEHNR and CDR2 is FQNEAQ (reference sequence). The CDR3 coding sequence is TGTGCCAGCAGCCCACCACCGGGACAGGGGAACACTGAAGCTTTCTTT. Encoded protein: CASSPPPGQGNTEAFF.

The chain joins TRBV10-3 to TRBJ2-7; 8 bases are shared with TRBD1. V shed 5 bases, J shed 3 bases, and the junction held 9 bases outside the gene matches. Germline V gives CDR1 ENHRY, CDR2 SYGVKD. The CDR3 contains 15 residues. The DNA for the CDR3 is TGTGCCATCAGTAACCAGCAGGGGGCTGTCTACGAGCAGTACTTC. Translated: CAISNQQGAVYEQYF.

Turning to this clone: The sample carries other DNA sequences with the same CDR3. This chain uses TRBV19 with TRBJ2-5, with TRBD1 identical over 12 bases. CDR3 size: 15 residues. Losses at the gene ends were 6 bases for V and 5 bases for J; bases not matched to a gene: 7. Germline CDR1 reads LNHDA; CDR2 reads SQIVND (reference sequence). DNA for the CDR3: TGTGCCAGTAGCGGGGGACAGGGGGCTTTTGAGACCCAGTACTTC. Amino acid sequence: CASSGGQGAFETQYF.